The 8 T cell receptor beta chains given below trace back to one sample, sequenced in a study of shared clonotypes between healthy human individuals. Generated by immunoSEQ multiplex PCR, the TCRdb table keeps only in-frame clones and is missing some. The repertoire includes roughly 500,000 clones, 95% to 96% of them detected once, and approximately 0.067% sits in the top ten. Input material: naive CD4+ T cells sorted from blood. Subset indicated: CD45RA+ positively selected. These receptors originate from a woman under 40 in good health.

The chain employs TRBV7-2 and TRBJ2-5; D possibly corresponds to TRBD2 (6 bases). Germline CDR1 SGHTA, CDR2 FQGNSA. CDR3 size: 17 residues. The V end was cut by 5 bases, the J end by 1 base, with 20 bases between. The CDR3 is CASSTDIPGEIQETQYF. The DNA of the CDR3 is TGTGCCAGCAGCACAGATATACCGGGGGAAATCCAAGAGACCCAGTACTTC.

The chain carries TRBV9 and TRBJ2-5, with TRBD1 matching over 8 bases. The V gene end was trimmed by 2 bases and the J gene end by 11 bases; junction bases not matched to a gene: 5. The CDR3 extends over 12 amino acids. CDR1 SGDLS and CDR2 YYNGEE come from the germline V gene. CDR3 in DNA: TGTGCCAGCAGCGTGCCAGGGGGCCTGCAGTACTTC. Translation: CASSVPGGLQYF.

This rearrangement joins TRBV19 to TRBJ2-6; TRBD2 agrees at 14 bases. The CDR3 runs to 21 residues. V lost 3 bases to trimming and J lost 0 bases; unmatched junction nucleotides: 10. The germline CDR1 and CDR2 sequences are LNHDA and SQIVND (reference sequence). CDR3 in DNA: TGTGCCAGTAGTATTCGGGGGACTAGCGGGAGCCGCCGCTCTGGGGCCAACGTCCTGACTTTC. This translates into CASSIRGTSGSRRSGANVLTF.

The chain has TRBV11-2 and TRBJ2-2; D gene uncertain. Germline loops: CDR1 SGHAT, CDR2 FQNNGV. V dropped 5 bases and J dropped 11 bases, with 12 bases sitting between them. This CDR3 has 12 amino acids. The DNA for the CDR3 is TGTGCCAGCAGCCCCCGGCCTCCTGAGCTGTTTTTT. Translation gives CASSPRPPELFF.

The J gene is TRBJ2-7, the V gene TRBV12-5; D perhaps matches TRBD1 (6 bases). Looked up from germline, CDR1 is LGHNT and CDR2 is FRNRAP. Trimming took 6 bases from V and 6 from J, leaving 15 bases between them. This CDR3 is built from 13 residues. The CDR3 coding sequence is TGTGCTAGTGGCCGGGACACATGGGGCGAGCAGTACTTC. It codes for CASGRDTWGEQYF.

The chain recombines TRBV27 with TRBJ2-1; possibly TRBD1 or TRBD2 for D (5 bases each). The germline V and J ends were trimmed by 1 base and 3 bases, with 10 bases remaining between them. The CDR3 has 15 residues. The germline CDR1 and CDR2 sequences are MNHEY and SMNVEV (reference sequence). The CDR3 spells CASSLFGGNYNEQFF. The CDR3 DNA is TGTGCCAGCAGTTTATTTGGGGGAAACTACAATGAGCAGTTCTTC.

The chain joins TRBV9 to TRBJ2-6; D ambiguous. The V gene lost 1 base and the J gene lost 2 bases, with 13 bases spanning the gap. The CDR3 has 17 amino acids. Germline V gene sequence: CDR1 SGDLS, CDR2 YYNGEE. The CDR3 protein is CASSVQVNLAGANVLTF. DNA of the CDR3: TGTGCCAGCAGCGTACAGGTGAACCTCGCTGGGGCCAACGTCCTGACTTTC.

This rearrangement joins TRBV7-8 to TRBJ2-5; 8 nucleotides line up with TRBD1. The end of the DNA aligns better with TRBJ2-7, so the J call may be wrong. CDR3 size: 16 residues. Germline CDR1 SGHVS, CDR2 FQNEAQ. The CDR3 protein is CASSSGTWTGTYEQYF. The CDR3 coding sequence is TGTGCCAGCAGCTCGGGGACATGGACAGGGACCTACGAGCAGTACTTC.